Given below is one TCR beta chain in context. Its antigen is currently unknown. CD8+ and CD4+ T cells circulating in blood were sequenced for TCR beta. Controls comprised healthy donors matched for age and sex. The entry originates in a study of CD8 T cells in Susac syndrome. Study observations and caveats: As the study acknowledged, the number of individuals in its TCR sequencing and HLA analysis was relatively small.

When the RNA was reverse transcribed, random hexamers were used with an input of about 0.5 to 1 ug. Amplification of TCR beta CDR3 was carried out by immunoSEQ multiplex PCR, which covered 54 Vbeta and 13 Jbeta segments. TCRdb re-called the immunoSEQ multiplex PCR reads with MiXCR, one entry per CDR3 protein. Of more than 100,000 distinct CDR3 sequences in the sample, over 90% are singletons; the top ten hold around 0.12%. This CDR3 is 13 amino acids long. V lost 6 bases and J 5 bases, leaving 13 bases between the germline ends. Per the germline V gene, CDR1 is MNHNY and CDR2 is SVGAGI (reference sequence).

The chain couples TRBV6-6 to TRBJ2-5; no clear D gene. The TCR sequence derives from a human donor in good health. The sample consisted of CD4+ T cells from PBMCs. The DNA of the CDR3 is TGTGCCAGCAGGCCAAGCTCGGGTGAGACCCAGTACTTC. This encodes CASRPSSGETQYF.